This T cell receptor beta chain was retrieved from a study of T cell clusters in autoimmune cytopenias. Whole-study context: A median of approximately 47,000 TRB reads per sample yielded a median approximately 2,400 distinct clonotypes.

About 37,500 genome equivalents of blood DNA were amplified for TRB. On this clonotype: What it recognizes is unknown.

Multiplex touch-down PCR amplified TRB using TRB-A and TRB-B pools in one tube. TCRdb reworked the multiplex PCR reads into one entry per CDR3 protein, no DNA. This specimen shows 4,500 to 6,500 distinct CDR3 sequences; the ten leading clones hold roughly 19%. Study results and caveats: The cluster-lack signature was not seen for secondary cytopenia versus chronic lymphocytic leukemia. TRB repertoire shifts in secondary cytopenia and chronic lymphocytic leukemia mostly reflected lymphoma, not autoimmunity.

The receptor was derived from a human donor with an autoimmune cytopenia or autoimmune hepatitis (not recorded which). The specimen was peripheral blood.

CDR3 amino acids: CASSLAETGTVYEQYF. This chain connects TRBV5-6 to TRBJ2-7; TCRdb outputs TRBD1, but without DNA this stays unchecked. Germline V lookup: CDR1 SGHDT, CDR2 YYEEEE. The CDR3 sequence is 16 residues long.